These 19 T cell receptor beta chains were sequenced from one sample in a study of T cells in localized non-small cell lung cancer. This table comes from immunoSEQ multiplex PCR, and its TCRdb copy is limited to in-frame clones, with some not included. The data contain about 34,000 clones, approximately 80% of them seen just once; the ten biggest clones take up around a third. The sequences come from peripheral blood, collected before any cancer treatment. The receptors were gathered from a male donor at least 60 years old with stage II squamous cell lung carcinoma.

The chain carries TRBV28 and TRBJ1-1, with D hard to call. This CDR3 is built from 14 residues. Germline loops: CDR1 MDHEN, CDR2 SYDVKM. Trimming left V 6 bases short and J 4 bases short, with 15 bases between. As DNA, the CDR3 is TGTGCCAGCAGACCGCCCGGGGAGGGCACTGAAGCTTTCTTT. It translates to CASRPPGEGTEAFF.

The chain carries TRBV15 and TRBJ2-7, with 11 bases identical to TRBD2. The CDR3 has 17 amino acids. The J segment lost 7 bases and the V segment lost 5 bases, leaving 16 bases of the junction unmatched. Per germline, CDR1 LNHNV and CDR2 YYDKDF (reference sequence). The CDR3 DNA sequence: TGTGCCACCAGCCGCCAGCTTCCGACTAGCGGGGCTACGGAGCAGTACTTC. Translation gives CATSRQLPTSGATEQYF.

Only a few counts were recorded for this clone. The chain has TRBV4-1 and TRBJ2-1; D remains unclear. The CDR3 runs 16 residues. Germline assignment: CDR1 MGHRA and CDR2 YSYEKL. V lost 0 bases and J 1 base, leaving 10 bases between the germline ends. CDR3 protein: CASSQDRVSSYNEQFF. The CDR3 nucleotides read TGCGCCAGCAGCCAAGATAGGGTGAGTTCCTACAATGAGCAGTTCTTC.

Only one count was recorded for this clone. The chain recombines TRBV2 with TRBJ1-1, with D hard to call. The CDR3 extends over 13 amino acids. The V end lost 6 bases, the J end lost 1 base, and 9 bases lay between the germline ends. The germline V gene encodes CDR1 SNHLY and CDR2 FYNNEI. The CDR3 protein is CASRGPQNTEAFF. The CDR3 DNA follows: TGTGCCAGCAGAGGACCCCAGAACACTGAAGCTTTCTTT.

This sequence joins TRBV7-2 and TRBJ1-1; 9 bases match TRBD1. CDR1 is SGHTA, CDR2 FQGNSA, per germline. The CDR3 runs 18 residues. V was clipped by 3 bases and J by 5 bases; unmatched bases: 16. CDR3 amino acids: CASSLALPDRGRTTEAFF. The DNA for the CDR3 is TGTGCCAGCAGCTTGGCTCTCCCGGACAGGGGTCGGACGACTGAAGCTTTCTTT.

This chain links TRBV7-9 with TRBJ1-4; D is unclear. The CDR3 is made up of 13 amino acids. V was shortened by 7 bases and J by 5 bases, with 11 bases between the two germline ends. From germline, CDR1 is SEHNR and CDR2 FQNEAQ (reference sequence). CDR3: CASTWAGNEKLFF. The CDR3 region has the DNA TGTGCCAGCACCTGGGCCGGAAATGAAAAACTGTTTTTT. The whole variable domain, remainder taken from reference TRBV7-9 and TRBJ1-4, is DTGVSQNPRHKITKRGQNVTFRCDPISEHNRLYWYRQTLGQGPEFLTYFQNEAQLEKSRLLSDRFSAERPKGSFSTLEIQRTEQGDSAMYLCASTWAGNEKLFFGSGTQLSVL.

The CDR3: CAWSATRPRYGYTF. The DNA for the CDR3 is TGTGCCTGGAGTGCCACCAGACCTAGGTATGGCTACACCTTC. The chain links TRBV30 to TRBJ1-2, with D unclear. The germline V gene has CDR1 GTSNPN and CDR2 SVGIG (reference sequence). Trimming pared 1 base from V and 5 bases from J, leaving 14 bases between. The CDR3 sequence is 14 residues long.

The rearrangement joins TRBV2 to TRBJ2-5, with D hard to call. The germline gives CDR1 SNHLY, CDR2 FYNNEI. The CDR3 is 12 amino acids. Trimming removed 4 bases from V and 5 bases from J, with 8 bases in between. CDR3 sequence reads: CASSGMGETQYF. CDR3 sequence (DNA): TGTGCCAGCAGTGGTATGGGTGAGACCCAGTACTTC.

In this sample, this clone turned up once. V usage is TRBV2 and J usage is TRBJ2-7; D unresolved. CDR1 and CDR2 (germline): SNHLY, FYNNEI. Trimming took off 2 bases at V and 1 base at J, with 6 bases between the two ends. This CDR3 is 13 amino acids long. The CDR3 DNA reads TGTGCCAGCAGTGAAACACTTTCCTACGAGCAGTACTTC. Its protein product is CASSETLSYEQYF.

The CDR3 region is CASSTRGWDTIYF. In DNA form, the CDR3 reads TGTGCCAGTAGTACTCGGGGTTGGGACACCATATATTTT. The J gene is TRBJ1-3, the V gene TRBV19; D gene unclear. From germline, CDR1 is LNHDA and CDR2 SQIVND (reference sequence). CDR3 size: 13 residues. The V gene lost 4 bases and the J gene lost 8 bases, with 12 bases spanning the gap. The full variable domain, completed using reference TRBV19 and TRBJ1-3, is DGGITQSPKYLFRKEGQNVTLSCEQNLNHDAMYWYRQDPGQGLRLIYYSQIVNDFQKGDIAEGYSVSREKKESFPLTVTSAQKNPTAFYLCASSTRGWDTIYFGEGSWLTVV.

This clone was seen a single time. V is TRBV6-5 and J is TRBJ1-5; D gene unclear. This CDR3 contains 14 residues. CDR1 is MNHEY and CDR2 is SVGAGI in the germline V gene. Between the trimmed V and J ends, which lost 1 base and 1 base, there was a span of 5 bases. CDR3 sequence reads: CASSYLGSNQPQHF. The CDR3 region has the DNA TGTGCCAGCAGTTACTTGGGGAGCAATCAGCCCCAGCATTTT.

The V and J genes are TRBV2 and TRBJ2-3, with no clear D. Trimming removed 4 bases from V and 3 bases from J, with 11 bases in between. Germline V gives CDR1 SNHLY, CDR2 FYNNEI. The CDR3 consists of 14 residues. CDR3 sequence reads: CASSVSRVTDTQYF. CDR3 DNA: TGTGCCAGCAGTGTTTCTAGGGTGACAGATACGCAGTATTTT.

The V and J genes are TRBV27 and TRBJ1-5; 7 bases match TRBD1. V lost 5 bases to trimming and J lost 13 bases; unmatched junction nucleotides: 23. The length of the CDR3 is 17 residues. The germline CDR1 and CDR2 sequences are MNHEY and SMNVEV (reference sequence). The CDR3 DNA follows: TGTGCCAGCAGTCCCTACCCACAGGGGCGTAGGAGAGGTAGGCAGCATTTT. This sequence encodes CASSPYPQGRRRGRQHF.

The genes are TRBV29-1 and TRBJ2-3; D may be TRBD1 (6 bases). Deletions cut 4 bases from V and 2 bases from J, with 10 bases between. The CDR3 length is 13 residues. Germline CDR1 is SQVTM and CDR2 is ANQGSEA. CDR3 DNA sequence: TGCAGCGTTGCCCGGGACACCACAGATACGCAGTATTTT. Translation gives CSVARDTTDTQYF.

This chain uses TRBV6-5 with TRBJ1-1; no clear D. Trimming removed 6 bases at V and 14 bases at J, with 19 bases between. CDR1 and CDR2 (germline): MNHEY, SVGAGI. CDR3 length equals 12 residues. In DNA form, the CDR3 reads TGTGCCAGCAGCCCTTACCCGGATTTAAGCTTCTTT. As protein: CASSPYPDLSFF.

The CDR3: CASSQGGLRGYEQYF. Written as DNA, the CDR3 is TGTGCCAGCAGCCAAGGCGGATTACGGGGCTACGAGCAGTACTTC. The chain joins TRBV4-2 to TRBJ2-7; the D gene is possibly TRBD2 (5 bases). The CDR3 extends over 15 amino acids. CDR1 and CDR2 from the germline V gene are LGHNA and YNFKEQ. V lost 1 base and J 3 bases, leaving 13 bases between the germline ends.

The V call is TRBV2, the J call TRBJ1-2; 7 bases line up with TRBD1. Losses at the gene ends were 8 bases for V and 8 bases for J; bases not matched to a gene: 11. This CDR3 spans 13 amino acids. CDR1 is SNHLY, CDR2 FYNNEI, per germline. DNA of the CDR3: TGTGCCAGCGAACGGGTACAGGGGAGAGGCTACACCTTC. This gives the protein CASERVQGRGYTF.

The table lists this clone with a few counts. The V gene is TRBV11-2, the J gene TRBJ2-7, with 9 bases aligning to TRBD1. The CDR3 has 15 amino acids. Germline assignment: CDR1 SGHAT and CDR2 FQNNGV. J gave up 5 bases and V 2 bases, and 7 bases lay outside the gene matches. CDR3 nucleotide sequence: TGTGCCAGCAGCTTACCCGGGACAGGGAACAACGAGCAGTACTTC. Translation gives CASSLPGTGNNEQYF.

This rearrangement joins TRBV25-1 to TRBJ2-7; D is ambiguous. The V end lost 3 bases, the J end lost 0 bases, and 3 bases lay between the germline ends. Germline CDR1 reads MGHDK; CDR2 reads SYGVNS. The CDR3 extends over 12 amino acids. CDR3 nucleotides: TGTGCCAGCAGTGAGAACTCCTACGAGCAGTACTTC. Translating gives CASSENSYEQYF.